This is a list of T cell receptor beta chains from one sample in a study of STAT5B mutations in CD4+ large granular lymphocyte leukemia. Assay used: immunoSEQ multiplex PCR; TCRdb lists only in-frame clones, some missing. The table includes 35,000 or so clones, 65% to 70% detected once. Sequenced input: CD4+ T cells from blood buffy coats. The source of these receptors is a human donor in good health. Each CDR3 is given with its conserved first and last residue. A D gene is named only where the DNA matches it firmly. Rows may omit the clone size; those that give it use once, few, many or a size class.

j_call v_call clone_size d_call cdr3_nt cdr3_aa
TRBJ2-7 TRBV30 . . TGTGCCTGGAGTGTACTGAGAGGCGAAGAAAAACTCTACGAGCAGTACTTC CAWSVLRGEEKLYEQYF
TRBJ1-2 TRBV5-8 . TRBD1 TGTGCCAGCAGCTTGGAGGGGGCCCTCCGCTATGGCTACACCTTC CASSLEGALRYGYTF
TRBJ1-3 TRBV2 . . TGTGCCGGCAGTAGAGGAGGGTCTGGAAACACCATATATTTT CAGSRGGSGNTIYF
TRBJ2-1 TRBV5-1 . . TGCGCCAGCAGCTTAGAGCCGGGCTTTGAGCAGTTCTTC CASSLEPGFEQFF
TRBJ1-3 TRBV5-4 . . TGTGCCAGCAGCAGCAGGGGCTCTGGAAACACCATATATTTT CASSSRGSGNTIYF
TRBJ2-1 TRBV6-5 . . TGTGCCAGCAGTTATGGGACCGGAACCTACAATGAGCAGTTCTTC CASSYGTGTYNEQFF
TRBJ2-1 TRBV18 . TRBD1 TGTGCCAGCTCATTGGGACAGACCTCCCCCAATGAGCAGTTCTTC CASSLGQTSPNEQFF
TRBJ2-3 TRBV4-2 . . TGTGCCAGCAGCCAAGGGGAAGCTCCTACTAGCACAGATACGCAGTATTTT CASSQGEAPTSTDTQYF
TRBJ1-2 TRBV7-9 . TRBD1 TGTGCCAGCAGCTTACAGGGGGCTGGTGGCTACACCTTC CASSLQGAGGYTF
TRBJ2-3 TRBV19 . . TGTGCCAGTAGTATAGGGGGCACCACAGATACGCAGTATTTT CASSIGGTTDTQYF
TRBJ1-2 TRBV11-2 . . TGTGCCAGCAGCTTAGGAGGCAGGGTAGATGGCTACACCTTC CASSLGGRVDGYTF
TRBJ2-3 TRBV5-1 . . TGCGCCAGCAGCTTAGGGGTCAGCCCAGATACGCAGTATTTT CASSLGVSPDTQYF
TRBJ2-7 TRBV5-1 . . TGCGCCAGCAGCTTGGACGGAATAGGGGGCTACGAGCAGTACTTC CASSLDGIGGYEQYF
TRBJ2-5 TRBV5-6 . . TGTGCCAGCAGCTTGGGGAGCCTACAGCAAGAGACCCAGTACTTC CASSLGSLQQETQYF
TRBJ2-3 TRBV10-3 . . TGTGCCATCTCAGCAGTGTCAGATACGCAGTATTTT CAISAVSDTQYF
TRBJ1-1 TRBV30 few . TGTGCCTGGAGTTTTTCCCTCCAGACGCCCGAAGCTTTCTTT CAWSFSLQTPEAFF
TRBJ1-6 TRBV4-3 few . TGCGCCAGCAGCCAAGGATACCAACTACCTTCACCCCTCCACTTT CASSQGYQLPSPLHF
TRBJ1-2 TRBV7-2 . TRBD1 TGTGCCAGCAGCCCACAGCAGGGGGCCCCTCTATCTGGCTACACCTTC CASSPQQGAPLSGYTF
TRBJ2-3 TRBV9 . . TGTGCCAGCAGCGATCCAGGCGGGGTGGGAGATACGCAGTATTTT CASSDPGGVGDTQYF
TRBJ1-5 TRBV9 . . TGTGCCAGCAGCTACAGGGCTCGGAATCAGCCCCAGCATTTT CASSYRARNQPQHF
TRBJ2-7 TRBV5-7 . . TGTGCCAGCAGCCTCACGGACGGCCGATCCTACGAGCAGTACTTC CASSLTDGRSYEQYF
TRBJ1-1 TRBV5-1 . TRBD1 TGCGCCAGCAGCTTCATCGCCAGGGGGCAGACTGAAGCTTTCTTT CASSFIARGQTEAFF
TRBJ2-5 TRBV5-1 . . TGCGCCAGCAGCTTGGCCTTAGGAGGGGGAGAGACCCAGTACTTC CASSLALGGGETQYF
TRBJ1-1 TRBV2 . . TGTGCCAGCAGTAGACAGATGAACACTGAAGCTTTCTTT CASSRQMNTEAFF
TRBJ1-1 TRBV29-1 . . TGCAGCGTTGCCTCGGGGATCATGAACACTGAAGCTTTCTTT CSVASGIMNTEAFF
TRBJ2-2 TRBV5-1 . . TGCGCCAGCAGCTTGGCGGTGGGTGAAACCGGGGAGCTGTTTTTT CASSLAVGETGELFF
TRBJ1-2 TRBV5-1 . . TGCGCCAGCAGCAGCCAGGGGTATGGCTACACCTTC CASSSQGYGYTF
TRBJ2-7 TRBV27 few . TGTGCCAGCAGTTCACGACGGGGCAACTCCTACGAGCAGTACTTC CASSSRRGNSYEQYF
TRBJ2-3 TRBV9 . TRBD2 TGTGCCAGCAGCGTAGGAAGAGAACTAGCGGATAATAGCACAGATACGCAGTATTTT CASSVGRELADNSTDTQYF
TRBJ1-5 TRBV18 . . TGTGCCAGCTCACCAGGGGGGGGCAATCAGCCCCAGCATTTT CASSPGGGNQPQHF
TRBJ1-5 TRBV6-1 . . TGTGCCAGCAAGGTCTTCAATCAGCCCCAGCATTTT CASKVFNQPQHF
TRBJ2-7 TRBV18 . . TGTGCCAGCTCACGCCTTACAGGGAGCCCCAAGGACGAGCAGTACTTC CASSRLTGSPKDEQYF
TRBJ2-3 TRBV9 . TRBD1 TGTGCCAGCAGCGTGTATCAGGGGGGCACAGATACGCAGTATTTT CASSVYQGGTDTQYF
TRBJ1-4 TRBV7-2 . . TGTGCCAGCAGCCGCCATAATGAAAAACTGTTTTTT CASSRHNEKLFF
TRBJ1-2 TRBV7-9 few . TGTGCCAGCAGCTTAGCCGCCGGGGGCTTGAACTATGGCTACACCTTC CASSLAAGGLNYGYTF
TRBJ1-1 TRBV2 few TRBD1 TGTGCCAGCAGTGACGACAGGGGCACTGAAGCTTTCTTT CASSDDRGTEAFF
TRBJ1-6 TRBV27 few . TGTGCCAGCAGTTTAGGCCTGGGGGCGGAGAATTCACCCCTCCACTTT CASSLGLGAENSPLHF
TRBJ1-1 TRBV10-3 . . TGTGCCATCAGTGACAGGATGAACACTGAAGCTTTCTTT CAISDRMNTEAFF